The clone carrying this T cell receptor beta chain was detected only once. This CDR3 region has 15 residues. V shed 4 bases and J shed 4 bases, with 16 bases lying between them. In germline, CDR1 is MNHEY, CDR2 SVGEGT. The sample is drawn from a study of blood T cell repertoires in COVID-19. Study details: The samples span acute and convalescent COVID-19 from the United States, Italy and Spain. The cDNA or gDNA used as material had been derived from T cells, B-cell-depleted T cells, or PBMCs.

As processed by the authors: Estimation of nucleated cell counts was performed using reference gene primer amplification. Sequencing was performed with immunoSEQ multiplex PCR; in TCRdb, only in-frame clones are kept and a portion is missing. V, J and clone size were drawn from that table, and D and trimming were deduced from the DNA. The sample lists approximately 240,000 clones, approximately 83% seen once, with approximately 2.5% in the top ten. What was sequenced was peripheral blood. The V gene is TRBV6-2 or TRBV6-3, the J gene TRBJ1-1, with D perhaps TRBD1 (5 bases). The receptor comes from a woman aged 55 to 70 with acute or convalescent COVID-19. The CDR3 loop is CASSSAPRGSTEAFF. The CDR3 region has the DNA TGTGCCAGCAGTTCCGCGCCCCGGGGGAGCACTGAAGCTTTCTTT.